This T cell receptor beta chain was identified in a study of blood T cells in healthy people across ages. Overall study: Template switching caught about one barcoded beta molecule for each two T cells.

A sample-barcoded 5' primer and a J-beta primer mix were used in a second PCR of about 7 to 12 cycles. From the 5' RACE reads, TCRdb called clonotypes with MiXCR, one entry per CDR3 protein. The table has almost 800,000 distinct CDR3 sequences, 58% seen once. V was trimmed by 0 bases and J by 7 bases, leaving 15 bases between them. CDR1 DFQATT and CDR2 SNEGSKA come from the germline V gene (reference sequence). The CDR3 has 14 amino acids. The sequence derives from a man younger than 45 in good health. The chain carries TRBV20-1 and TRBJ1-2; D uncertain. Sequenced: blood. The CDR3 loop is CSARDLVLRSGYTF. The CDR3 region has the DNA TGCAGTGCTAGAGATCTGGTGCTTCGAAGTGGCTACACCTTC.